The sequence of this TCR beta chain was determined in a study of technical replicates of blood from several donors. Measured with immunoSEQ multiplex PCR; TCRdb has only the in-frame clones, and not every one. Found here are under 65,000 clones, 92% of them singletons; the top ten hold about 3.7%. Looked up from germline, CDR1 is MNHEY and CDR2 is SVGAGI. This CDR3 spans 15 amino acids. Trimming took 5 bases from V and 1 from J, leaving 14 bases between them. The chain uses TRBV6-5 and TRBJ2-5; possibly TRBD1 for D (6 bases). Specimen: PBMCs. The TCR comes from a human donor in good health. Some clones in this sample may be carry-over from other donors' samples. CDR3 region: CASSLNRVGQETQYF. The CDR3, as DNA: TGTGCCAGCAGTCTCAACAGGGTCGGCCAAGAGACCCAGTACTTC.